These T cell receptor beta chains were read from a single sample in a study of blood T cell repertoires in COVID-19. Libraries were prepared by immunoSEQ multiplex PCR; TCRdb keeps only in-frame clonotypes and omits some of them. This sample has some 110,000 clones; roughly nine tenths occur once, and the top ten carry around 8%. The sample was peripheral blood. The receptors derive from a man in his 70s who had recovered from COVID-19. Each CDR3 is given with its conserved first and last residue. The order of the fields is clone size, D gene, CDR3 length, J gene, V gene, CDR3 protein, CDR3 DNA. The D gene is left open where the match is weak. Clone size is stated in some rows and not others, as once, few, many or a class when expanded.

>.|.|14|TRBJ2-7|TRBV28
CASSSPGGRYEQYF
TGTGCCAGCAGTTCCCCCGGAGGACGCTACGAGCAGTACTTC
>.|.|14|TRBJ1-1|TRBV5-1
CASSLDRVDTEAFF
TGCGCCAGCAGCTTGGACAGGGTGGACACTGAAGCTTTCTTT
>.|.|17|TRBJ2-5|TRBV21-1
CASSSCRREGYQETQYF
TGTGCCAGCAGCTCTTGTCGGAGGGAGGGCTACCAAGAGACCCAGTACTTC
>.|.|17|TRBJ1-3|TRBV6-1
CASSEAVWTSSGNTIYF
TGTGCCAGCAGTGAAGCCGTTTGGACATCCTCTGGAAACACCATATATTTT
>.|.|14|TRBJ2-3|TRBV5-1
CASSGGTVTDTQYF
TGCGCCAGCAGCGGAGGGACAGTAACAGATACGCAGTATTTT
>.|TRBD1|16|TRBJ1-5|TRBV7-9
CASSLVGQGVMKPQHF
TGTGCCAGCAGCTTAGTGGGACAGGGGGTAATGAAGCCCCAGCATTTT
>once|TRBD1|14|TRBJ2-7|TRBV28
CASSSGQGTGEQYF
TGTGCCAGCAGTTCGGGACAGGGGACGGGCGAGCAGTACTTC
>.|.|15|TRBJ1-5|TRBV2
CASSDREDSNQPQHF
TGTGCCAGCAGTGACAGGGAGGATAGCAATCAGCCCCAGCATTTT
>.|TRBD2|19|TRBJ2-1|TRBV3-1/TRBV3-2
CASRATGGTSGGNYNEQFF
TGTGCCAGCAGGGCGACAGGGGGGACTAGCGGGGGGAATTACAATGAGCAGTTCTTC
>.|.|15|TRBJ2-5|TRBV5-4
CASSSGTRIEETQYF
TGTGCCAGCAGCTCCGGCACCAGGATTGAAGAGACCCAGTACTTC
>.|TRBD2|15|TRBJ2-5|TRBV19
CASSISSGASGTQYF
TGTGCCAGTAGTATAAGTAGCGGGGCGAGTGGGACCCAGTACTTC
>once|TRBD1|14|TRBJ2-1|TRBV5-8
CASIRDRAYNEQFF
TGTGCCAGCATCCGGGACAGGGCCTACAATGAGCAGTTCTTC
>.|TRBD1|13|TRBJ1-5|TRBV10-3
CAIGQGRDQPQHF
TGTGCCATCGGACAGGGGCGCGATCAGCCCCAGCATTTT
>once|TRBD1|15|TRBJ1-1|TRBV5-1
CASSSFDRGPGEAFF
TGCGCCAGCAGCTCATTCGACAGGGGGCCTGGTGAAGCTTTCTTT
>.|.|16|TRBJ1-6|TRBV3-1/TRBV3-2
CASSQDLQVRNSPLHF
TGTGCCAGCAGCCAAGATCTTCAGGTCCGTAATTCACCCCTCCACTTT
>once|TRBD1|14|TRBJ1-5|TRBV29-1
CSVGTGGGNQPQHF
TGCAGCGTAGGGACAGGGGGCGGCAATCAGCCCCAGCATTTT
>.|TRBD1|13|TRBJ1-1|TRBV5-6
CASSLGRTGETEF
TGTGCCAGCAGCTTAGGGCGGACAGGGGAGACGGAATTT
>.|.|14|TRBJ2-7|TRBV6-5
CASRSLSRASRQYF
TGTGCCAGCAGGTCTCTGAGTAGAGCTAGTCGGCAGTACTTC
>.|.|15|TRBJ2-2|TRBV7-3
CASSRRGTAPGELFF
TGTGCCAGCAGCCGCCGAGGGACTGCTCCGGGGGAGCTGTTTTTT
>.|TRBD2|15|TRBJ2-7|TRBV18
CASSFRTSGTYEQYF
TGTGCCAGCTCATTCCGGACTAGCGGGACCTACGAGCAGTACTTC
>once|.|14|TRBJ1-1|TRBV6-1
CASSEAQVYTEAFF
TGTGCCAGCAGTGAAGCCCAGGTGTACACTGAAGCTTTCTTT
>.|.|17|TRBJ1-3|TRBV18
CASSPLNDRHSGNTIYF
TGTGCCAGCTCACCACTCAACGACAGGCACTCTGGAAACACCATATATTTT
>once|TRBD2|14|TRBJ2-7|TRBV28
CASSPGPGGYEQYF
TGTGCCAGCAGTCCAGGCCCGGGGGGCTACGAGCAGTACTTC
>.|.|14|TRBJ1-1|TRBV28
CASSLTGRGTEAFF
TGTGCCAGCAGTTTAACAGGGAGAGGGACTGAAGCTTTCTTT
>.|TRBD1|14|TRBJ2-2|TRBV11-1
CASSRQGWTGELFF
TGTGCCAGCAGCCGACAGGGGTGGACCGGGGAGCTGTTTTTT
>medium-sized|.|14|TRBJ2-3|TRBV10-2
CASLPAGGTDTQYF
TGCGCCAGCCTCCCGGCAGGGGGCACAGATACGCAGTATTTT
>few|TRBD2|16|TRBJ2-2|TRBV7-6
CASSLGSGGYTGELFF
TGTGCCAGCAGCTTAGGGAGCGGGGGATACACCGGGGAGCTGTTTTTT
>few|TRBD1|15|TRBJ1-2|TRBV4-1
CASSQRAGGNYGYTF
TGCGCCAGCAGCCAAAGGGCAGGGGGAAACTATGGCTACACCTTC
>.|.|14|TRBJ2-7|TRBV19
CASSMYQRNYEQYF
TGTGCCAGTAGTATGTACCAGCGGAACTACGAGCAGTACTTC
>few|TRBD1|14|TRBJ1-5|TRBV7-2
CASSYGTGEKPQHF
TGTGCCAGCAGCTACGGGACAGGGGAAAAACCCCAGCATTTT
>.|.|14|TRBJ2-2|TRBV5-1
CASSSAPNTGELFF
TGCGCCAGCAGCTCAGCGCCGAACACCGGGGAGCTGTTTTTT
>.|.|13|TRBJ2-7|TRBV24-1
CATSAGLGSEQYF
TGTGCCACCAGTGCGGGGTTGGGATCCGAGCAGTACTTC
>.|TRBD1|13|TRBJ1-4|TRBV30
CAWSVQGAEKLFF
TGTGCCTGGAGTGTGCAGGGGGCGGAAAAACTGTTTTTT
>.|.|12|TRBJ2-2|TRBV7-3
CASSAGTGELFF
TGTGCCAGCAGCGCGGGCACCGGGGAGCTGTTTTTT
>once|TRBD1|14|TRBJ2-3|TRBV10-3
CAISEGQGGDTQYF
TGTGCCATCAGTGAAGGACAGGGAGGAGATACGCAGTATTTT
>.|TRBD1|15|TRBJ2-7|TRBV10-3
CAISADRGRTYEQYF
TGTGCCATCAGTGCCGACAGGGGGCGTACCTACGAGCAGTACTTC
>.|.|13|TRBJ1-5|TRBV9
CASSDTGDQPQHF
TGTGCCAGCAGCGATACAGGAGATCAGCCCCAGCATTTT
>.|TRBD1|15|TRBJ1-2|TRBV19
CASSQQGAPLYGYTF
TGTGCCAGTAGTCAACAGGGGGCTCCCCTCTATGGCTACACCTTC
>once|.|17|TRBJ2-2|TRBV10-3
CAISALVPLRGFGELFF
TGTGCCATCAGTGCCCTTGTCCCCTTGCGGGGCTTCGGGGAGCTGTTTTTT
>.|.|16|TRBJ1-2|TRBV7-2
CASSLGGYFPNYGYTF
TGTGCCAGCAGCTTGGGGGGATACTTCCCTAACTATGGCTACACCTTC
>.|TRBD2|15|TRBJ2-1|TRBV2
CASREGREAYNEQFF
TGTGCCAGCAGGGAAGGGCGGGAGGCCTACAATGAGCAGTTCTTC
>.|.|14|TRBJ2-7|TRBV5-8
CASSLLPPAGEQYF
TGTGCCAGCAGCTTGCTACCTCCCGCGGGTGAGCAGTACTTC
>.|.|15|TRBJ1-5|TRBV2
CASTREGQINQPQHF
TGTGCCAGCACTAGAGAAGGACAGATAAATCAGCCCCAGCATTTT
>.|.|12|TRBJ2-7|TRBV12-3/TRBV12-4
CASSGLEYEQYF
TGTGCCAGCAGCGGACTGGAGTACGAGCAGTACTTC
>.|TRBD1|15|TRBJ2-7|TRBV16
CASSQVTGATYEQYF
TGTGCCAGCAGCCAAGTCACAGGGGCGACCTACGAGCAGTACTTC
>.|.|14|TRBJ1-2|TRBV6-1
CASSENWADYGYTF
TGTGCCAGCAGTGAAAATTGGGCAGACTATGGCTACACCTTC
>few|.|12|TRBJ1-1|TRBV4-2
CASRTGNTEAFF
TGTGCCAGCAGGACGGGGAACACTGAAGCTTTCTTT
>once|.|14|TRBJ2-2|TRBV7-9
CASSPPRFTGELFF
TGTGCCAGCAGCCCTCCCAGGTTCACCGGGGAGCTGTTTTTT
>.|TRBD1|14|TRBJ2-5|TRBV28
CASSSHRDRGAQYF
TGTGCCAGCAGTTCCCACCGGGACAGGGGGGCCCAGTACTTC
>.|TRBD1|15|TRBJ2-7|TRBV2
CASSPKDRETYEQYF
TGTGCCAGCAGTCCCAAGGACAGGGAGACCTACGAGCAGTACTTC
>many|.|15|TRBJ1-3|TRBV28
CASSLPGPSGNTIYF
TGTGCCAGCAGTTTACCAGGCCCCTCTGGAAACACCATATATTTT
>.|.|14|TRBJ2-5|TRBV28
CASSLNSLQETQYF
TGTGCCAGCAGTTTAAACAGCCTCCAAGAGACCCAGTACTTC
>.|TRBD1|15|TRBJ2-5|TRBV6-6
CASISRDRGQETQYF
TGTGCCAGCATCTCCAGGGACAGGGGCCAAGAGACCCAGTACTTC
>.|.|15|TRBJ2-5|TRBV27
CASSLSGGARETQYF
TGTGCCAGCAGTTTATCGGGCGGGGCTCGGGAGACCCAGTACTTC
>once|TRBD2|16|TRBJ2-3|TRBV9
CASSVGTSGSTDTQYF
TGTGCCAGCAGCGTGGGGACTAGCGGAAGCACAGATACGCAGTATTTT
>.|.|13|TRBJ2-1|TRBV28
CASRAGVENEQFF
TGTGCCAGCAGAGCCGGGGTGGAGAATGAGCAGTTCTTC
>.|TRBD1|15|TRBJ2-5|TRBV9
CASSVVGQGAETQYF
TGTGCCAGCAGCGTAGTGGGACAGGGGGCAGAGACCCAGTACTTC
>once|TRBD1|15|TRBJ2-5|TRBV9
CASSFTGTGGETQYF
TGTGCCAGCAGCTTCACCGGGACAGGGGGAGAGACCCAGTACTTC
>.|.|15|TRBJ1-2|TRBV29-1
CSAATPRGGDYGYTF
TGCAGCGCTGCCACCCCCCGGGGGGGGGACTATGGCTACACCTTC